Presented here are 29 T cell receptor beta chains from one specimen sequenced in a study of OX40 agonist ivuxolimab in advanced cancers. Only in-frame clones appear in the TCRdb table, and some are missing; sequencing was by immunoSEQ multiplex PCR. The sample has roughly 35,000 clones; less than 80% are singletons. The material was CD4+ or CD8+ T cells sorted from blood, obtained in a trial of the OX40 agonist ivuxolimab. All receptors come from an adult with an advanced solid tumor such as melanoma, head and neck, liver or kidney cancer.

The J gene is TRBJ2-2, the V gene TRBV7-9, with 7 bases that match TRBD2. The CDR3 is 17 residues long. V lost 2 bases, J lost 8 bases, and 14 bases stayed unmatched. From germline, CDR1 is SEHNR and CDR2 FQNEAQ (reference sequence). CDR3 nucleotide sequence: TGTGCCAGCAGCTTAAGCGGGGCGGCGTTGTTTGGTGGGGAGCTGTTTTTT. It specifies CASSLSGAALFGGELFF.

This sequence joins TRBV19 and TRBJ2-2, with TRBD2 matching over 9 bases. CDR1 is LNHDA, CDR2 SQIVND, per germline (reference sequence). The CDR3 consists of 16 residues. Trimming removed 4 bases from V and 3 bases from J; junction bases left unmatched: 6. As DNA, the CDR3 is TGTGCCAGTAGTACTCATAGCGGGAGTTACACCGGGGAGCTGTTTTTT. Its protein is CASSTHSGSYTGELFF.

The V call is TRBV4-1, the J call TRBJ2-3; 9 bases agree with TRBD2. CDR1 is MGHRA, CDR2 YSYEKL, per germline. The CDR3 is made up of 16 amino acids. J was trimmed by 6 bases and V by 1 base; bases with no gene match: 8. The CDR3 reads CASSQVMSGRMDTQYF. Here the CDR3 DNA reads TGCGCCAGCAGCCAAGTTATGAGCGGGAGGATGGATACGCAGTATTTT.

The genes are TRBV2 and TRBJ1-5; 7 nucleotides match TRBD1. Germline V CDR1 and CDR2: SNHLY, FYNNEI. V shed 4 bases, J shed 3 bases, and the junction held 12 bases outside the gene matches. The CDR3 loop spans 17 amino acids. CDR3 amino acids: CASSGRAGGIDNQPQHF. The CDR3 nucleotides are TGTGCCAGCAGTGGTAGGGCAGGGGGGATAGACAATCAGCCCCAGCATTTT.

The sample holds a few counts of this clone. J is TRBJ2-7 and V is TRBV7-9; D is possibly TRBD2 (7 bases). CDR1 is SEHNR, CDR2 FQNEAQ, per germline (reference sequence). The CDR3 is made up of 13 amino acids. Deletions cut 7 bases from V and 1 base from J, with 11 bases between. CDR3 DNA: TGTGCCAGCATGGCGGGGGCGTCCTACGAGCAGTACTTC. Amino acid sequence: CASMAGASYEQYF.

This sequence joins TRBV6-6 and TRBJ2-5; D might be TRBD1 (5 bases). V was clipped by 11 bases and J by 2 bases, with 15 bases between them. CDR1 MNHNY and CDR2 SVGAGI come from the germline V gene (reference sequence). CDR3 length: 13 amino acids. CDR3 loop: CAVKATEQETQYF. The CDR3 DNA sequence: TGTGCCGTAAAAGCGACAGAGCAAGAGACCCAGTACTTC.

The chain has TRBV7-2 and TRBJ2-3; 11 positions match TRBD2. The ends lost 5 bases at V and 4 bases at J; junction bases unmatched: 14. Germline values: CDR1 SGHTA, CDR2 FQGNSA. The length of the CDR3 is 18 residues. For the CDR3, the DNA is TGTGCCAGCAGCGGTTCCTGGATAGCGGGGGGGCGGGCAGATACGCAGTATTTT. The encoded protein is CASSGSWIAGGRADTQYF.

Concerning this clone itself: The same CDR3 also results from other DNA sequences found in this sample. V usage is TRBV7-6 and J usage is TRBJ2-7, with 10 bases fitting TRBD1. The CDR3 covers 18 residues. With 3 bases clipped from V and 2 bases from J, the junction kept 13 bases outside the gene matches. The germline CDR1 and CDR2 sequences are SGHVS and FNYEAQ. For the CDR3, the DNA is TGTGCCAGCAGCTTGGTAGTGGGAAGACAGGGGGCTACCTACGAGCAGTACTTC. Amino acids: CASSLVVGRQGATYEQYF.

This rearrangement joins TRBV7-9 to TRBJ2-1; D might be TRBD1 (6 bases). V lost 5 bases and J lost 8, with 16 bases in between. Germline lookup yields CDR1 SEHNR and CDR2 FQNEAQ (reference sequence). The length of the CDR3 is 14 residues. CDR3: CASSPDRYRYEQFF. For the CDR3, the DNA is TGTGCCAGCAGCCCCGACAGGTACAGATATGAGCAGTTCTTC.

The rearrangement uses TRBV30 and TRBJ2-7; 7 bases are a match to TRBD1. V dropped 2 bases and J dropped 1; count of bases not matched to a gene: 2. In germline, CDR1 is GTSNPN, CDR2 SVGIG (reference sequence). This CDR3 contains 13 residues. The CDR3: CAWSKGASYEQYF. The CDR3 DNA reads TGTGCCTGGAGTAAGGGGGCTTCCTACGAGCAGTACTTC.

This clone showed up just a few times. The chain combines TRBV5-1 with TRBJ1-2; D gene uncertain. Germline CDR1 reads SGHRS; CDR2 reads YFSETQ. This CDR3 has 12 residues. V lost 4 bases, J lost 8 bases, and 12 bases lay in between. The chain's CDR3 is CASSPRSYGYTF. CDR3 DNA sequence: TGCGCCAGCAGCCCCCGGTCGTACGGCTACACCTTC.

The CDR3 region is CASSLAPQGANYGYTF. The CDR3 coding sequence is TGTGCCAGCAGCTTGGCCCCCCAGGGTGCTAACTATGGCTACACCTTC. V is TRBV5-8 and J is TRBJ1-2, with a tentative D call TRBD1 (5 bases). The V and J ends lost 0 bases and 0 bases respectively, with 12 bases between them. The CDR3 consists of 16 residues. Germline V gives CDR1 SGHTS, CDR2 YDEGEE.

The chain couples TRBV7-2 to TRBJ2-3; possibly TRBD1 or TRBD2 for D (5 bases each). V was trimmed by 1 base and J by 4 bases, leaving 12 bases between them. The CDR3 is 15 amino acids. Germline V gives CDR1 SGHTA, CDR2 FQGNSA. CDR3 loop: CASSLGGASSDTQYF. CDR3 sequence (DNA): TGTGCCAGCAGCTTAGGAGGGGCTAGCTCAGATACGCAGTATTTT.

The chain employs TRBV2 and TRBJ2-7; D not resolved. CDR3 length: 11 residues. V was pared by 3 bases and J by 4 bases, with 4 bases between. Looked up from germline, CDR1 is SNHLY and CDR2 is FYNNEI. The CDR3 sequence is CASSERYEQYF. The DNA for the CDR3 is TGTGCCAGCAGTGAGAGATACGAGCAGTACTTC.

This chain uses TRBV2 with TRBJ1-1; D may be TRBD1 (5 bases). The V end lost 6 bases, the J end lost 0 bases, and 11 bases lay between the germline ends. This CDR3 has 14 residues. The germline V gene has CDR1 SNHLY and CDR2 FYNNEI. This chain's CDR3 is CASSPDRLNTEAFF. The CDR3 nucleotides read TGTGCCAGCAGCCCCGACAGACTGAACACTGAAGCTTTCTTT.

The CDR3 protein is CASSVGEGRWYEQYF. The CDR3 region has the DNA TGTGCCAGCAGCGTTGGAGAGGGAAGGTGGTACGAGCAGTACTTC. This chain links TRBV9 with TRBJ2-5; a possible D gene is TRBD2 (5 bases). The end of the DNA aligns better with TRBJ2-7, so the J call may be wrong. The CDR3 length is 15 residues. Germline-derived CDR1 and CDR2 are SGDLS and YYNGEE.

The chain employs TRBV2 and TRBJ1-4, with a weak D call TRBD1 (6 bases). The CDR3 is made up of 17 amino acids. Per the germline V gene, CDR1 is SNHLY and CDR2 is FYNNEI. With 4 bases removed from V and 0 bases from J, the gap between germline ends came to 15 bases. The CDR3, as DNA: TGTGCCAGCAGTGCCTTTGGACAGCCTGCAACTAATGAAAAACTGTTTTTT. It is translated as CASSAFGQPATNEKLFF.

V and J are TRBV15 and TRBJ2-1, with D unclear. There are 14 residues in the CDR3. The V and J ends lost 0 bases and 4 bases respectively, with 7 bases between them. Looked up from germline, CDR1 is LNHNV and CDR2 is YYDKDF (reference sequence). The CDR3 bases are TGTGCCACCAGCAGAGATTTCGGTTACAATGAGCAGTTCTTC. It encodes CATSRDFGYNEQFF. Filled out from reference TRBV15 and TRBJ2-1, the complete variable domain reads DAMVIQNPRYQVTQFGKPVTLSCSQTLNHNVMYWYQQKSSQAPKLLFHYYDKDFNNEADTPDNFQSRRPNTSFCFLDIRSPGLGDTAMYLCATSRDFGYNEQFFGPGTRLTVL.

CDR3 coding DNA: TGTGCCAGCGGTTTTGGCGGACAGGGGCCAGGCTACACCTTC. The encoded protein is CASGFGGQGPGYTF. The chain uses TRBV2 and TRBJ1-2, with 9 bases matching TRBD1. Germline-derived CDR1 and CDR2 are SNHLY and FYNNEI. V shed 8 bases and J 8 bases; nucleotides not matched to a gene: 12. The CDR3 runs 14 residues.

J is TRBJ2-3 and V is TRBV5-1; D remains unclear. The length of the CDR3 is 13 residues. Germline-derived CDR1 and CDR2 are SGHRS and YFSETQ. V was cut by 0 bases and J by 3 bases, with 5 bases left in between. CDR3 amino acids: CASSLDRTDTQYF. CDR3 nucleotides: TGCGCCAGCAGCTTGGATAGAACAGATACGCAGTATTTT.

V and J are TRBV10-3 and TRBJ2-3, with 12 bases fitting TRBD2. This CDR3 contains 18 residues. The J segment lost 2 bases and the V segment lost 1 base, leaving 7 bases of the junction unmatched. In germline, CDR1 is ENHRY, CDR2 SYGVKD. Here the CDR3 reads CAISEFPGLAGNTDTQYF. The CDR3 DNA sequence: TGTGCCATCAGTGAGTTCCCCGGACTAGCGGGGAACACAGATACGCAGTATTTT.

This chain uses TRBV9 with TRBJ1-6; D ambiguous. CDR3 length: 14 amino acids. Trimming shortened V by 3 bases and J by 6 bases, and 10 bases separated the two germline ends. CDR1 and CDR2 (germline): SGDLS, YYNGEE. The CDR3 DNA follows: TGTGCCAGCAGCGGCCGGGAATTTAATTCACCCCTCCACTTT. Protein sequence: CASSGREFNSPLHF.

V usage is TRBV12-1 and J usage is TRBJ2-7. TRBV12-1 is annotated as a pseudogene. This CDR3 spans 14 amino acids. CDR3 in amino acids: CASSFVGSTYEQYF. CDR3 coding DNA: TGTGCCAGCAGCTTTGTTGGCAGCACATACGAGCAGTACTTC.

This rearrangement joins TRBV6-5 to TRBJ1-2, with D maybe TRBD1 (6 bases). CDR3 size: 15 residues. Germline CDR1 and CDR2: MNHEY and SVGAGI. Trimming cost V 7 bases and J 10 bases, with 25 bases left between them. The CDR3 protein is CASTPEGGVLRDYTF. CDR3 DNA: TGTGCCAGCACCCCCGAAGGGGGTGTTCTGCGAGACTACACCTTC.

This chain uses TRBV10-2 with TRBJ1-2; unclear D gene. The germline V and J ends were trimmed by 2 bases and 9 bases, with 16 bases remaining between them. Germline values: CDR1 WSHSY, CDR2 SAAADI. This CDR3 has 14 residues. The CDR3 here is CASSEGTFLGSYTF. DNA of the CDR3: TGCGCCAGCAGTGAGGGAACTTTCCTCGGTAGCTACACCTTC.

The chain links TRBV27 to TRBJ2-7, with 10 bases lining up with TRBD2. V lost 5 bases and J lost 2; bases outside the gene matches: 6. CDR3 size: 15 residues. The germline gives CDR1 MNHEY, CDR2 SMNVEV (reference sequence). CDR3 region: CASSISSGSPYEQYF. CDR3 nucleotides: TGTGCCAGCAGTATCTCTAGCGGGAGTCCCTACGAGCAGTACTTC.

The chain is built from TRBV6-1 and TRBJ1-6; 11 bases agree with TRBD1. V was pared by 4 bases and J by 9 bases, with 5 bases of the junction left unmatched. The V gene's germline CDR1 is MNHNS and CDR2 SASEGT. This CDR3 has 15 amino acids. The CDR3 loop reads CASSGGTGGSSPLHF. The DNA of the CDR3 is TGTGCCAGCAGTGGGGGGACAGGGGGGAGTTCACCCCTCCACTTT.

The chain employs TRBV18 and TRBJ2-1, with TRBD1 matching over 7 bases. In germline, CDR1 is KGHSH, CDR2 LQKENI. V gave up 2 bases and J gave up 0 bases; unmatched junction bases: 7. The CDR3 has 17 amino acids. In DNA, the CDR3 is TGTGCCAGCTCACCAAGGGACAGAACATTCTCCTACAATGAGCAGTTCTTC. Protein sequence: CASSPRDRTFSYNEQFF.

To note about this clone: Other nucleotide sequences from this sample produce the same CDR3. The CDR3 sequence: CASSPRRGGTEAFF. DNA for the CDR3: TGTGCCAGCTCACCACGTAGAGGCGGCACTGAAGCTTTCTTT. V is TRBV18 and J is TRBJ1-1; D call uncertain. CDR3 length equals 14 residues. Germline V CDR1 and CDR2: KGHSH, LQKENI. V lost 1 base to trimming and J lost 4 bases, with 10 bases between them. Full variable domain (missing parts from reference TRBV18 and TRBJ1-1): NAGVMQNPRHLVRRRGQEARLRCSPMKGHSHVYWYRQLPEEGLKFMVYLQKENIIDESGMPKERFSAEFPKEGPSILRIQQVVRGDSAAYFCASSPRRGGTEAFFGQGTRLTVV.